The entry that follows covers one TCR beta chain sequence. As processed by the authors: Quantification of nucleated cells was approximated via reference gene primer amplification. The assay was immunoSEQ multiplex PCR, and TCRdb's table has in-frame clones only and misses some. V and J calls plus clone size are reproduced from that table; the DNA served to infer D and trimming. The table includes 300,000 to 450,000 clones, around 92% detected once. CDR1 is LGHDT and CDR2 is YNNKEL in the germline V gene (reference sequence). Trimming took 3 bases from V and 3 from J, leaving 17 bases between them. The CDR3 extends over 16 amino acids. The data derive from a study of blood T cell repertoires in COVID-19. Study overall: There were acute and convalescent COVID-19 samples, and they came from the United States, Italy and Spain. PBMCs, B-cell-depleted T cells, or T cells were the source of the cDNA or gDNA that made up the material.

Seattle patients were enrolled while actively infected and followed longitudinally. This rearrangement joins TRBV3-1 (or the pseudogene TRBV3-2) to TRBJ2-5; TRBD2 is a possible D gene (6 bases). This TCR was recovered from a woman aged 25 to 45 with COVID-19, enrolled during active disease. Sample: peripheral blood. In DNA, the CDR3 is TGTGCCAGCAGCCAGGGACTGGGCCAAGGGGAAGAGACCCAGTACTTC. This translates into CASSQGLGQGEETQYF.